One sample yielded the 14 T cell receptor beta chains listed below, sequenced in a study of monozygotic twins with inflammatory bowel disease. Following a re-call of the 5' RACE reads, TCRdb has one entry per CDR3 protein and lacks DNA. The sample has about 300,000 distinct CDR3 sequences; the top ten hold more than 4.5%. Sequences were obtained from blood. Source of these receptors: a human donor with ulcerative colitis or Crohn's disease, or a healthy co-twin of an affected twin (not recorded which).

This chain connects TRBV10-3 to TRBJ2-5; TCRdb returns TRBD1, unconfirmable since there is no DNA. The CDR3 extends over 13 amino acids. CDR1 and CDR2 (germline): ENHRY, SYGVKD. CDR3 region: CAIRTRVQETQYF.

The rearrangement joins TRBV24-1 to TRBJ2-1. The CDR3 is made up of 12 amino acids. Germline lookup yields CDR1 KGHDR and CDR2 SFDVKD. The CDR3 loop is CATSRRYNEQFF.

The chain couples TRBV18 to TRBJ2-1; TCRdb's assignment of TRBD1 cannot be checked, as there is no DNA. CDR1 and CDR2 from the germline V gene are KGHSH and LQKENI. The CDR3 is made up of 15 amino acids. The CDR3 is CASSLGQGFYNEQFF.

The CDR3 is CASSYYRGAEAFF. This rearrangement joins TRBV6-2 or TRBV6-3 to TRBJ1-1; the TCRdb D gene call, TRBD1, has no DNA to confirm it. The CDR3 contains 13 residues. Looked up from germline, CDR1 is MNHEY and CDR2 is SVGEGT.

The chain's CDR3 is CASSPGGTYTDTQYF. V is TRBV12-3 or TRBV12-4 and J is TRBJ2-3; TCRdb picks TRBD1, but there is no DNA to check that call. CDR3 length equals 15 residues.

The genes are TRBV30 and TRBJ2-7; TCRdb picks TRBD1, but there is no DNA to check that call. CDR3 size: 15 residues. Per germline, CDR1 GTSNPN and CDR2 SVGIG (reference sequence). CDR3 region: CAWSVLVGARYEQYF.

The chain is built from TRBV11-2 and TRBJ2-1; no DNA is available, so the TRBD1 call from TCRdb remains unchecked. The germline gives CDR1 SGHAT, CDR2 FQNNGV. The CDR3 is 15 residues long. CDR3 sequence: CASSYAWGTYNEQFF.

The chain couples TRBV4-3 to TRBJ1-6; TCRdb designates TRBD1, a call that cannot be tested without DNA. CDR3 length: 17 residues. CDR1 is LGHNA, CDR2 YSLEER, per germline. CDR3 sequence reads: CASRQSIQGSYNSPLHF.

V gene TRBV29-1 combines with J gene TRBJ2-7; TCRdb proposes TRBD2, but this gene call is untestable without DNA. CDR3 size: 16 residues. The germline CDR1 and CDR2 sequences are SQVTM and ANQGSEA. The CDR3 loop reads CSVESPSSVSSYEQYF.

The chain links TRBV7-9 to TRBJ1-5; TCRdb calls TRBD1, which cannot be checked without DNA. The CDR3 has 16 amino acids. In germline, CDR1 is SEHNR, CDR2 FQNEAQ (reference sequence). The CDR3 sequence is CASSLWTGNSNQPQHF.

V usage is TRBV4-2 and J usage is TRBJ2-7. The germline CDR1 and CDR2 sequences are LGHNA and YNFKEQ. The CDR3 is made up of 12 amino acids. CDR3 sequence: CASSQDQYEQYF.

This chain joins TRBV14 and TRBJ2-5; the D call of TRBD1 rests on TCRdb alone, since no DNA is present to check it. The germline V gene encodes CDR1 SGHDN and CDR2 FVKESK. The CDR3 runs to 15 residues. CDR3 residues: CASSQVTAKQETQYF. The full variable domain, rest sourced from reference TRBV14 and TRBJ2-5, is EAGVTQFPSHSVIEKGQTVTLRCDPISGHDNLYWYRRVMGKEIKFLLHFVKESKQDESGMPNNRFLAERTGGTYSTLKVQPAELEDSGVYFCASSQVTAKQETQYFGPGTRLLVL.

This chain's CDR3 is CASSVAQVNEQFF. This rearrangement joins TRBV9 to TRBJ2-1. This CDR3 has 13 residues. Germline V gene sequence: CDR1 SGDLS, CDR2 YYNGEE.

CDR3 sequence reads: CASSLRGRTKNIQYF. V usage is TRBV28 and J usage is TRBJ2-4; TCRdb calls TRBD1, which cannot be checked without DNA. The CDR3 length is 15 residues. Per germline, CDR1 MDHEN and CDR2 SYDVKM.